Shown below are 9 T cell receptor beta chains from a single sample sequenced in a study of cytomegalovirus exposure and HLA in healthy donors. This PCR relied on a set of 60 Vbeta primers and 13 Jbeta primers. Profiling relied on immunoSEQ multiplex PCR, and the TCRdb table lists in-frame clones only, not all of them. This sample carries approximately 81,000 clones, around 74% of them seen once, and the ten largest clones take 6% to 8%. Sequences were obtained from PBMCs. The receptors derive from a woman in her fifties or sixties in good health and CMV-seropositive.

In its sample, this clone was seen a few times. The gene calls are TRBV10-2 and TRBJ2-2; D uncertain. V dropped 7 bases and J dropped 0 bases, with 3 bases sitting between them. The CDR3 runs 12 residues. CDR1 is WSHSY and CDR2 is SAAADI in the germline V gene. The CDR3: CASNTNTGELFF. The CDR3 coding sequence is TGCGCCAGCAACACGAACACCGGGGAGCTGTTTTTT.

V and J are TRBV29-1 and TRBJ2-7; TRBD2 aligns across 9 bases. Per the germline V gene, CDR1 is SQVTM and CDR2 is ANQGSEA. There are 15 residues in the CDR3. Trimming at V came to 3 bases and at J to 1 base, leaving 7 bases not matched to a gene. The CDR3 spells CSVELSGRKSYEQYF. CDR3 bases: TGCAGCGTTGAGTTGAGCGGGAGGAAATCCTACGAGCAGTACTTC.

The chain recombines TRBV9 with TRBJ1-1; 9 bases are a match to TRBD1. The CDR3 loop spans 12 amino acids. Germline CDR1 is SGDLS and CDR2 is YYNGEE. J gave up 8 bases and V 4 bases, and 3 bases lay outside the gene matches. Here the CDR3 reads CASSLTGGEAFF. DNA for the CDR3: TGTGCCAGCAGCCTGACAGGGGGGGAAGCTTTCTTT.

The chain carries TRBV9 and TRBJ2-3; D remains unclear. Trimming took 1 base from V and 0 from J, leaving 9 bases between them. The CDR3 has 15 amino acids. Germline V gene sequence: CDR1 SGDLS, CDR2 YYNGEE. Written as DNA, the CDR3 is TGTGCCAGCAGCGTACATCAGGATAGCACAGATACGCAGTATTTT. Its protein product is CASSVHQDSTDTQYF.

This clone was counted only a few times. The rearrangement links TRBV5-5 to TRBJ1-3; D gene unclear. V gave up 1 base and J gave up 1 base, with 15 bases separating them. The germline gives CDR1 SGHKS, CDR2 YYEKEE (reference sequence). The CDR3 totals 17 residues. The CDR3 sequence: CASSLRGATESGNTIYF. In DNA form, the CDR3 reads TGTGCCAGCAGCTTGAGAGGTGCGACGGAGTCTGGAAACACCATATATTTT.

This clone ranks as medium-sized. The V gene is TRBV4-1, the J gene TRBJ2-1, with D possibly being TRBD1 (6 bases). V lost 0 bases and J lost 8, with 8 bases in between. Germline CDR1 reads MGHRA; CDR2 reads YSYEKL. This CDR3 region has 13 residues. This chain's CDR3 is CASSQDKGDEQFF. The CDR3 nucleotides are TGCGCCAGCAGCCAAGATAAGGGGGATGAGCAGTTCTTC.

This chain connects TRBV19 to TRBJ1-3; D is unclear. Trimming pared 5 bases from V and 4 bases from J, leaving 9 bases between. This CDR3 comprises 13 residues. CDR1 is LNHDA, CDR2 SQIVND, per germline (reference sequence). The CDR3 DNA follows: TGTGCCAGTAGTGCGCAACGCGGAAACACCATATATTTT. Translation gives CASSAQRGNTIYF.

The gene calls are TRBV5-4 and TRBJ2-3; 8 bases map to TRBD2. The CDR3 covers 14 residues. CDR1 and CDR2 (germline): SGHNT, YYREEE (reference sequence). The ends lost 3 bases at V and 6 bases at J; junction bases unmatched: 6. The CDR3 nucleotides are TGTGCCAGCAGCTCCCAGCGGGAGAGGGATACGCAGTATTTT. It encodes CASSSQRERDTQYF.

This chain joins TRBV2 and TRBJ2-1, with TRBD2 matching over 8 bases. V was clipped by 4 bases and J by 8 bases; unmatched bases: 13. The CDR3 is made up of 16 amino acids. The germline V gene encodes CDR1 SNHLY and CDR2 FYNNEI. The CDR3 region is CASSVKRAGVNYEQFF. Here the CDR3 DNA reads TGTGCCAGCAGTGTAAAGAGAGCGGGAGTGAATTATGAGCAGTTCTTC.